A single T cell receptor beta chain is shown here with its context. This entry is derived from a study of shared clonotypes between healthy human individuals. This CDR3 contains 13 residues. V gave up 4 bases and J gave up 0 bases, with 5 bases separating them. Germline V gene sequence: CDR1 SGHNT, CDR2 YYREEE (reference sequence). Naive CD8 populations comprised CD45RO-negative cells positively selected for CCR7, excluding terminally differentiated effector memory CD45RA+ cells. TCRdb's table, derived via immunoSEQ multiplex PCR, lists solely in-frame clones and lacks some. This sample yields 800,000 or so clones, of which 95% to 97% are seen a single time; about 0.25% belongs to the top ten.

The specimen was naive CD8+ T cells sorted from blood. V and J are TRBV5-4 and TRBJ2-1; the D is unclear. This receptor was obtained from a man aged 25-45 years in good health. For the CDR3, the DNA is TGTGCCAGCAGCCCGCCCTCCTACAATGAGCAGTTCTTC. Translation: CASSPPSYNEQFF.